This T cell receptor beta chain is drawn from a study of vaccination and CD4 T cells after COVID-19. Cultured CD4+ T-cell DNA underwent Oncomine TCR Beta short-read sequencing. Extraction of genomic DNA was performed on cultured CD4+ T cells. TCRdb reprocessed the PCR reads with MiXCR, giving one entry per CDR3 protein. The sample records thousands of distinct CDR3 sequences, 55% to 70% being singletons. This sample's treatment: 10-day PBMC culture with coronavirus spike peptide pools or control peptides (ViraFEST assay). ViraFEST relied on peptide pools to expand antigen-specific T cells; the TCRs were sequenced afterward. Positivity by PCR occurred from March to December 2020, a period that predated US Alpha, Beta and Delta variants. PBMCs, plated at roughly 2 million per well, were grown in the presence of around 11 IU/ml IL-2 and 10 ug/ml peptide pools. With respect to this clonotype: Its antigen is unidentified.

The receptor was derived from a human donor who had recovered from COVID-19. The sample taken for sequencing was CD4+ T cells from blood, cultured in vitro.

The CDR3 DNA reads as TGTGCCAGCAGCTTAGGGGGGGGGCGAGGTGAGCAGTTCTTC. Encoded protein: CASSLGGGRGEQFF. This chain uses TRBV7-3 with TRBJ2-1, with D perhaps TRBD2 (7 bases). The CDR3 runs 14 residues. Trimming shortened V by 2 bases and J by 9 bases, and 14 bases separated the two germline ends. The V gene's germline CDR1 is SGHTA and CDR2 FQGTGA.